The TCR beta chain described here comes from a study of T cell repertoires in cytomegalovirus infection. V lost 3 bases, J lost 7 bases, and 19 bases stayed unmatched. From germline, CDR1 is LNHDA and CDR2 SQIVND (reference sequence). This CDR3 spans 21 amino acids. There are a few counts of this clonotype. Its antigen is unknown. TCRdb re-analysed the reads in MiXCR, keeping a single row per CDR3 protein. The sample has 450,000 to 650,000 distinct CDR3 sequences, under 45% seen once. The TCR was taken from a human donor in good health (CMV status not recorded). Some clones in this sample may be carry-over from other donors' samples. The material sequenced was cultured PBMCs, taken from culture after CMV antigen stimulation. J is TRBJ1-6 and V is TRBV19; TRBD1 matches 12 bases. The CDR3 protein is CASSIFFGTGGSQTQNSPLHF. CDR3 in DNA: TGTGCCAGTAGTATTTTTTTCGGGACAGGGGGCTCGCAGACGCAAAATTCACCCCTCCACTTT.